The T cell receptor (beta chain) under discussion was sequenced for a study of neoadjuvant anti-PD-1 for oral cavity cancer. Trimming cost V 5 bases and J 1 base; bases outside gene matches: 7. This CDR3 contains 15 residues. Per germline, CDR1 MDHEN and CDR2 SYDVKM. The table came from immunoSEQ multiplex PCR; TCRdb's copy has only in-frame clones and leaves some out. The data hold about 12,000 clones, with 71% observed a single time. Time point: after neoadjuvant nivolumab, at surgical resection. The TCR sequence derives from a person aged 35-79 years with oral cavity squamous cell carcinoma. The rearrangement uses TRBV28 and TRBJ2-7, with 8 nucleotides matching TRBD2. Sequenced here: PBMCs, sampled after nivolumab (anti-PD-1) treatment. The DNA of the CDR3 is TGTGCCAGCAGTAGCCGCGGGGGGCGATCCTACGAGCAGTACTTC. Translating it yields CASSSRGGRSYEQYF.